What follows are 5 T cell receptor beta chains derived from one specimen sequenced in a study of post-analysis software for immune sequencing data. Carried by the TCR beta cDNA libraries were unique molecular identifiers. From the PCR reads, TCRdb called clonotypes with MiXCR, one entry per CDR3 protein. The data contain a few hundred thousand distinct CDR3 sequences, under 55% of them singletons. Their antigen targets remain unknown. Study-wide results and caveats: A handful of TRBV segments appeared more often in patients than in controls, and TRBV5-6, TRBV5-1 and TRBV20-1 were among these.

The specimen sequenced was blood. All receptors derive from a girl aged 5-17 years with multiple sclerosis.

This clonotype has more than one count but fewer than ten. The rearrangement links TRBV12-3 or TRBV12-4 to TRBJ2-3; D may be TRBD2 (5 bases). The CDR3 consists of 14 residues. With 3 bases removed from V and 8 bases from J, the gap between germline ends came to 15 bases. CDR3 DNA sequence: TGTGCCAGCAGTTTGAGTGGGAGACGGGGTACGCAGTATTTT. It codes for CASSLSGRRGTQYF.

The gene calls are TRBV4-1 and TRBJ2-1, with a weak D call TRBD2 (6 bases). V dropped 4 bases and J dropped 5 bases, with 12 bases sitting between them. CDR3 length: 14 residues. The V gene's germline CDR1 is MGHRA and CDR2 YSYEKL. The CDR3 loop reads CASSPGRGNNEQFF. CDR3 sequence (DNA): TGCGCCAGCAGCCCCGGCCGCGGGAACAATGAGCAGTTCTTC.

This clonotype was counted only a few times. J is TRBJ1-2 and V is TRBV10-2; 8 bases line up with TRBD1. The germline CDR1 and CDR2 sequences are WSHSY and SAAADI. This CDR3 region has 14 residues. Trimming cost V 3 bases and J 4 bases; bases outside gene matches: 4. The CDR3 nucleotides read TGCGCCAGCAGTGAAAGGACAGGGAGCTATGGCTACACCTTC. This sequence encodes CASSERTGSYGYTF.

This chain connects TRBV20-1 to TRBJ2-1, with TRBD2 identical over 12 bases. CDR3 size: 18 residues. Germline CDR1 DFQATT, CDR2 SNEGSKA (reference sequence). V lost 3 bases, J lost 0 bases, and 9 bases stayed unmatched. The DNA of the CDR3 is TGCAGTGCTAGGTCGCAACTAGCGGGAGGATACTCCTACAATGAGCAGTTCTTC. This gives the protein CSARSQLAGGYSYNEQFF.

V gene TRBV4-1 combines with J gene TRBJ2-5; 9 bases agree with TRBD2. The junction had 10 bases not matched to a gene; V was cut back by 3 bases and J by 11 bases. The CDR3 length is 14 residues. CDR1 MGHRA and CDR2 YSYEKL come from the germline V gene. In nucleotides, the CDR3 is TGCGCCAGCAGCCAGATAGCGGGAGAGCCAAAGCAGTACTTC. This codes for CASSQIAGEPKQYF.